Included here is one TCR beta chain sequence, with context. Its antigen is not known. The sample belongs to a study of blood T cells in healthy people across ages. For the second PCR, which ran for about 6 to 11 cycles, a sample-barcoded 5' primer and a J-beta primer mix were used. Via MiXCR, TCRdb re-called the 5' RACE reads, giving one row per CDR3 protein. The data contain about 800,000 distinct CDR3 sequences, more than 45% of them singletons. Per sample, at least 5 micrograms of total RNA were extracted. Between the trimmed V and J ends, which lost 2 bases and 4 bases, there was a span of 15 bases. This CDR3 comprises 17 residues. General study points: Among T cells, TCR beta diversity per million cells dropped roughly linearly as age rose. Both higher diversity and more naive CD4+ cells marked long-lived donors when set against aged donors.

Sequencing input: blood. The clonotype was recovered from a young man in good health. V is TRBV12-3 or TRBV12-4 and J is TRBJ1-6; weak D call: TRBD1 (5 bases). CDR3 in DNA: TGTGCCAGCAGTTTACGGGGCTCGTACATTTATAATTCACCCCTCCACTTT. Translating it yields CASSLRGSYIYNSPLHF.